The 11 T cell receptor beta chains given below trace back to one sample, sequenced in a study of Graves' ophthalmopathy and Graves' hyperthyroidism (dated by TCRdb to the late 2010s). TCRdb shows the sequencer as Illumina HiSeq 2000. TCR beta CDR3 regions were amplified from RNA transcripts for repertoire sequencing. The first round was an RT-PCR using HTBI primers with the Qiagen OneStep RT-PCR kit, and this first round was followed by a second-round multiplex PCR, then size selection and purification. In-frame beta chains were kept once TCRdb had trimmed the public reads at Q25 with fastp and called clones with MiXCR. One record per CDR3 amino acid sequence lists the most common genes and DNA. A total of 450,000 or so distinct CDR3 sequences appear in this sample, about 15% of them only once. In total, the top ten clones hold 9.5% to 10% of the sample. Sample: blood. These TCRs come from a woman between 25 and 40 years old with Graves' ophthalmopathy. Donor details come from another sample of the same person, matched by shared clones.

The gene calls are TRBV6-1 and TRBJ2-2, with unresolved D. Germline lookup yields CDR1 MNHNS and CDR2 SASEGT. Trimming pared 8 bases from V and 1 base from J, leaving 5 bases between. The CDR3 spans 12 residues. The DNA of the CDR3 is TGTGCCAGCGCCTTGAACACCGGGGAGCTGTTTTTT. Translation gives CASALNTGELFF.

This rearrangement joins TRBV19 to TRBJ1-5, with 7 bases matching TRBD1. Germline loops: CDR1 LNHDA, CDR2 SQIVND (reference sequence). V trimming: 7 bases; J trimming: 1 base; junction bases outside the gene matches: 7. The CDR3 is made up of 15 amino acids. CDR3 DNA: TGTGCCAGTAACTGCAGGGGGGCAAGCAATCAGCCCCAGCATTTT. The encoded protein is CASNCRGASNQPQHF. Drawing the rest from reference TRBV19 and TRBJ1-5, the complete variable domain is DGGITQSPKYLFRKEGQNVTLSCEQNLNHDAMYWYRQDPGQGLRLIYYSQIVNDFQKGDIAEGYSVSREKKESFPLTVTSAQKNPTAFYLCASNCRGASNQPQHFGDGTRLSIL.

The chain joins TRBV7-9 to TRBJ2-7; D is possibly TRBD1 or TRBD2 (6 bases each). Per germline, CDR1 SEHNR and CDR2 FQNEAQ (reference sequence). The CDR3 loop spans 14 amino acids. V gave up 5 bases and J gave up 3 bases, with 14 bases separating them. The DNA of the CDR3 is TGTGCCAGCAGCCCGCGGGACAATTACTACGAGCAGTACTTC. Translated, it gives CASSPRDNYYEQYF.

This clonotype was recorded at least ten times. The rearrangement uses TRBV28 and TRBJ2-5; 13 bases align to TRBD2. J was trimmed by 2 bases and V by 7 bases; bases with no gene match: 4. Germline-derived CDR1 and CDR2 are MDHEN and SYDVKM. This CDR3 contains 15 residues. The CDR3 sequence: CASNSLAGGQETQYF. Here the CDR3 DNA reads TGTGCCAGCAATTCACTAGCGGGAGGGCAAGAGACCCAGTACTTC.

This clonotype was seen ten or more times. The gene calls are TRBV27 and TRBJ1-2, with TRBD1 matching over 8 bases. From germline, CDR1 is MNHEY and CDR2 SMNVEV (reference sequence). Unmatched junction bases numbered 13, after V lost 6 bases and J lost 1 base. This CDR3 is 17 amino acids long. The CDR3 DNA reads as TGTGCCAGCAGGATCCTTAATGGACAGGGAGATAACTATGGCTACACCTTC. Its protein product is CASRILNGQGDNYGYTF.

This clonotype turned up a few times. This chain links TRBV7-9 with TRBJ2-4; D remains unclear. The CDR3 is 14 residues long. CDR1 and CDR2 (germline): SEHNR, FQNEAQ (reference sequence). The V end was cut by 1 base, the J end by 2 bases, with 6 bases between. This CDR3 is CASSLGGSKNIQYF. Written as DNA, the CDR3 is TGTGCCAGCAGCTTAGGGGGTTCCAAAAACATTCAGTACTTC.

This clonotype was detected only a few times. The V gene is TRBV3-1, the J gene TRBJ2-5, with 13 bases identical to TRBD2. CDR1 and CDR2 from the germline V gene are LGHDT and YNNKEL (reference sequence). V lost 3 bases, J lost 4 bases, and 8 bases stayed unmatched. This CDR3 is 17 amino acids long. CDR3 DNA: TGTGCCAGCAGCCAGCCTACGACTAGCGGGGGGCTAGAGACCCAGTACTTC. Translated, it gives CASSQPTTSGGLETQYF.

About this clonotype itself: This could be a read error, since a much larger clone is one nucleotide away. The rearrangement uses TRBV5-1 and TRBJ2-4; 9 nucleotides align to TRBD1. Germline loops: CDR1 SGHRS, CDR2 YFSETQ. The CDR3 is made up of 13 amino acids. CDR3 nucleotide sequence: TGCGCCAGCGGACAGGGGAACAAAAACATTAAGTACTTC. It yields the protein CASGQGNKNIKYF. Complete variable domain (other parts from reference TRBV5-1 and TRBJ2-4): KAGVTQTPRYLIKTRGQQVTLSCSPISGHRSVSWYQQTPGQGLQFLFEYFSETQRNKGNFPGRFSGRQFSNSRSEMNVSTLELGDSALYLCASGQGNKNIKYFGAGTRLSVL.

This clonotype was detected many times. The gene calls are TRBV7-8 and TRBJ1-1; 7 bases agree with TRBD1. After removal of 2 bases from V and 2 bases from J, the junction contained 5 bases not matched to a gene. The CDR3 runs 15 residues. Looked up from germline, CDR1 is SGHVS and CDR2 is FQNEAQ. The CDR3 sequence is CASSLLYRGNTEAFF. CDR3 bases: TGTGCCAGCAGCTTACTGTACAGGGGCAACACTGAAGCTTTCTTT.

This clonotype was seen at least ten times. The junction departs from germline at one end; a sequencing error may be responsible. The chain employs TRBV7-2 and TRBJ1-2; 9 bases are a match to TRBD1. The CDR3 length is 14 residues. Germline V gives CDR1 SGHTA, CDR2 FQGNSA. The CDR3 DNA sequence: TGTGCCAGCAGCTTAGCGGGACAGGGCTATGGCTACGCCTTC. Amino acid sequence: CASSLAGQGYGYAF.

This clonotype showed up many times. This sequence joins TRBV6-5 and TRBJ1-5; no definite D call. The CDR3 is 14 amino acids. Germline V gives CDR1 MNHEY, CDR2 SVGAGI. V was clipped by 6 bases and J by 0 bases, with 9 bases between them. CDR3: CASSRANSNQPQHF. For the CDR3, the DNA is TGTGCCAGCAGCCGAGCTAATAGCAATCAGCCCCAGCATTTT.